This TCR delta chain was recorded in a study of gamma-delta chains in newborns, infants, children (dated by TCRdb to about 2019). Regarding the complete study: According to the title of the study, polyclonal expansion of innate gammadelta T cells immediately after birth is driven by microbial exposure. How innate gammadelta T cell populations in human newborns were shaped by microbial exposure immediately after birth was investigated in the study.

Sequencing was carried out with an Illumina MiSeq. TCRdb called clones afresh from the public reads with CATT; identical DNA rows were later merged. In this sample the table shows about 2,300 delta-chain clones, 6.7% of which occur a single time. Of the sample, around an eighth is held by the ten largest clones. The CDR3 sequence holds 24 residues, the cysteine and phenylalanine included. Left in the record is the CDR3 DNA by itself, 72 bases read in frame from the first base. As encoded in the germline V gene, CDR1 is TSWWSYY while CDR2 is QGS. This clone showed up just a few times. Which antigen it targets is not known. A much more abundant neighbour one base away suggests this may be a read error. Other DNA sequences in this sample translate to the same CDR3.

This chain is built from TRDV1 and TRDJ1; 13 central bases correspond to TRDD3. This clonotype was sampled from a child who was a newborn, infant or young child, either healthy, febrile or measles-vaccinated (not recorded which). The sequencing sample was made of blood. The nucleotides are TGTGCCCTTGGGGAACTGGGCGTTCTACGGAGTACTGGGGGATACGAGGCCGACACCGATAAACTCATCTTT. Its coded protein is CALGELGVLRSTGGYEADTDKLIF.